This TCR beta chain was identified during a study of tumor and adjacent non-tumor tissue in lung cancer. The template was RNA from unsorted bulk tissue. Chemotherapy-naive patients with new lung cancer underwent thoracic surgery in China, August–November 2014. About this clonotype itself: The antigen remains unidentified.

CDR1 is SGHNT, CDR2 YENEEA, per germline. V was cut by 5 bases and J by 4 bases, with 15 bases left in between. The CDR3 totals 15 residues. Study-level results: Top 100 clones took a larger repertoire share in normal lung.

TCRbeta libraries were built with three rounds of nested PCR, modified from ARM-PCR. TCRdb re-derived calls from the multiplex PCR reads in MiXCR, one entry per CDR3 protein. The table records tens of thousands of distinct CDR3 sequences, approximately 77% of them present only once. The chain carries TRBV11-3 and TRBJ2-1; perhaps TRBD1 as D (5 bases). This TCR derives from a woman aged 40 to 49 with non-small cell lung cancer. Material for sequencing was lung tumor tissue. For the CDR3, the DNA is TGTGCCAGCAGCACCGTATCGGACACTTACAATGAGCAGTTCTTC. It specifies CASSTVSDTYNEQFF.